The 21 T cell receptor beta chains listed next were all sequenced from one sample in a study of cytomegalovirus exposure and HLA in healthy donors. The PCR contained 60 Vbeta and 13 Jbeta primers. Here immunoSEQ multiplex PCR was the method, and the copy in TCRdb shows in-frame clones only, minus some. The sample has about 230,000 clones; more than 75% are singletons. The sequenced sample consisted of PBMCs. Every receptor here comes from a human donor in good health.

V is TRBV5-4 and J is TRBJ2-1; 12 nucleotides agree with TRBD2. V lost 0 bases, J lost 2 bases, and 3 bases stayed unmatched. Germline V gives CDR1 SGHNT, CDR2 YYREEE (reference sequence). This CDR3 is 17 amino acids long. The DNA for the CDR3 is TGTGCCAGCAGCTTGGATCGGACTAGCGGGACCTACAATGAGCAGTTCTTC. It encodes CASSLDRTSGTYNEQFF.

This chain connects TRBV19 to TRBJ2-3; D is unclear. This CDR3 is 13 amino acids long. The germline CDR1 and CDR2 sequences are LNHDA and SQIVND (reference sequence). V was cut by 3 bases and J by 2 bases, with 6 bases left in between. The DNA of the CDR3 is TGTGCCAGTAGTATCCAGTCCACAGATACGCAGTATTTT. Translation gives CASSIQSTDTQYF.

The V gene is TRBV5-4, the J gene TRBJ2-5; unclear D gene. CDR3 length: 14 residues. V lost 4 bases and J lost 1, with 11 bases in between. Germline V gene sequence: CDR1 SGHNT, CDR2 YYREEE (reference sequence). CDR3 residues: CASSPPTSQETQYF. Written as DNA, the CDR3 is TGTGCCAGCAGCCCTCCCACGAGCCAAGAGACCCAGTACTTC.

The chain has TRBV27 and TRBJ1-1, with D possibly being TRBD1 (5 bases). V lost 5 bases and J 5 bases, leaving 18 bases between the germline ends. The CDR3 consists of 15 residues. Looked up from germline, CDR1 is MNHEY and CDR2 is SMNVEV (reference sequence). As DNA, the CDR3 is TGTGCCAGCAGTGCATCCACCACAGGTACTACTGAAGCTTTCTTT. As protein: CASSASTTGTTEAFF.

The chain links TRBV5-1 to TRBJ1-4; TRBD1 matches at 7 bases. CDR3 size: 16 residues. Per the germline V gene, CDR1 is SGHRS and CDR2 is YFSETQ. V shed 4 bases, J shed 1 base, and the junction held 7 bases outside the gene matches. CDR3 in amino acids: CASSQTGLGTNEKLFF. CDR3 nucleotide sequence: TGCGCCAGCAGCCAGACAGGGCTTGGAACTAATGAAAAACTGTTTTTT.

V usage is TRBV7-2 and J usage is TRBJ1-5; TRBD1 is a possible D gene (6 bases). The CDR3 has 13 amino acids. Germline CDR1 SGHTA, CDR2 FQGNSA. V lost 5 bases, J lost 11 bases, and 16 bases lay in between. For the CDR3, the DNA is TGTGCCAGCAGCCGAACAGGGTCCAGGACCCAGCATTTT. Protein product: CASSRTGSRTQHF. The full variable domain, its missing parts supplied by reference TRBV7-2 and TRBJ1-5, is GAGVSQSPSNKVTEKGKDVELRCDPISGHTALYWYRQSLGQGLEFLIYFQGNSAPDKSGLPSDRFSAERTGGSVSTLTIQRTQQEDSAVYLCASSRTGSRTQHFGDGTRLSIL.

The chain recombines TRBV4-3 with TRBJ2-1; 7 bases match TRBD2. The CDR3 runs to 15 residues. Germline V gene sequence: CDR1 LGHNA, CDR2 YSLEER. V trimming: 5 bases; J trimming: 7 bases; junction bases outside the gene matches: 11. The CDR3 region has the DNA TGCGCCAGCAGCTCTCTCGCGGGGGTCCTTAATGAGCAGTTCTTC. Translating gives CASSSLAGVLNEQFF.

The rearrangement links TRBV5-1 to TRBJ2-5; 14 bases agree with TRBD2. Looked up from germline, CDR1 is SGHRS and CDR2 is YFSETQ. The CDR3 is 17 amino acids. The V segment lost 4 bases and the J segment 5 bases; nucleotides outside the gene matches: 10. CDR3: CASSPGLAGVGRETQYF. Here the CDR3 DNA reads TGCGCCAGCAGCCCGGGACTAGCGGGAGTAGGGAGGGAGACCCAGTACTTC.

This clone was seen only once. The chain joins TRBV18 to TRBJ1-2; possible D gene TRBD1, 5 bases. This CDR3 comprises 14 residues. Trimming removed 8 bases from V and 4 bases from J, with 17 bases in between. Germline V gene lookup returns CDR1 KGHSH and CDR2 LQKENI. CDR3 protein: CASERQPTTYGYTF. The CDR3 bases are TGTGCCAGCGAAAGACAGCCAACTACCTATGGCTACACCTTC.

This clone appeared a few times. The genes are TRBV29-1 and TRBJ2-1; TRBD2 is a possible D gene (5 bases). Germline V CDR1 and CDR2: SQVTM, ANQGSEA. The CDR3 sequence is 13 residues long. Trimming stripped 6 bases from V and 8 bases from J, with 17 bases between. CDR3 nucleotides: TGCAGCGTCGCTGAACGGGGAGCTTATGAGCAGTTCTTC. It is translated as CSVAERGAYEQFF.

In DNA, the CDR3 is TGTGCCAGCACAACCCCAAGCAACTATGGCTACACCTTC. It codes for CASTTPSNYGYTF. The chain has TRBV6-5 and TRBJ1-2, with D unclear. Germline values: CDR1 MNHEY, CDR2 SVGAGI. V was cut by 7 bases and J by 2 bases, with 11 bases left in between. This CDR3 has 13 amino acids.

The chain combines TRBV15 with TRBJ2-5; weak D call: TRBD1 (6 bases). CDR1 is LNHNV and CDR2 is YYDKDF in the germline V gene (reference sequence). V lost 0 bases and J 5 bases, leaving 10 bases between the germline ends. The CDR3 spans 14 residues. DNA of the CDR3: TGTGCCACCAGCAGAGATACAGGGCCGGAGACCCAGTACTTC. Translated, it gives CATSRDTGPETQYF.

The CDR3 bases are TGCAGCGTTGATCTACTAGCGACCGGGGAGCTGTTTTTT. Translation gives CSVDLLATGELFF. The chain employs TRBV29-1 and TRBJ2-2, with 7 bases fitting TRBD2. CDR3 size: 13 residues. Germline lookup yields CDR1 SQVTM and CDR2 ANQGSEA. The junction had 3 bases not matched to a gene; V was cut back by 3 bases and J by 5 bases.

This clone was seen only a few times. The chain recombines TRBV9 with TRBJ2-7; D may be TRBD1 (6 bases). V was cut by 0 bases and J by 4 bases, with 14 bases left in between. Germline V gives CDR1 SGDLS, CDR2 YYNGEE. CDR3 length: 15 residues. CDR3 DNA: TGTGCCAGCAGCGTAGCGGCAGGAAGGGGGTACGAGCAGTACTTC. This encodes CASSVAAGRGYEQYF.

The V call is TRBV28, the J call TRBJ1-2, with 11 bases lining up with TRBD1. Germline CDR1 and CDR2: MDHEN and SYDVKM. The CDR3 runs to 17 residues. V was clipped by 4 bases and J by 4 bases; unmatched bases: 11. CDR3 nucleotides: TGTGCCAGCAGTTCACAATGGACAGGGGGCGCGGGCTATGGCTACACCTTC. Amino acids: CASSSQWTGGAGYGYTF.

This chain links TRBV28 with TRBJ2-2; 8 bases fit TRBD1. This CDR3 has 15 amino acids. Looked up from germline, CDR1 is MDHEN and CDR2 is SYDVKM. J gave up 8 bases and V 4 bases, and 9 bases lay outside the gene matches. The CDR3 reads CASSSGGAEEGELFF. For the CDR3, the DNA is TGTGCCAGCAGTTCAGGGGGCGCAGAAGAGGGGGAGCTGTTTTTT.

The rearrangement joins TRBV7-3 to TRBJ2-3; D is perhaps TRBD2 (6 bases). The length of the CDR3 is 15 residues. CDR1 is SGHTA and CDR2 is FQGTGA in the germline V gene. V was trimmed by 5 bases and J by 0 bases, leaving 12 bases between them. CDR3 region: CASSIGLTSTDTQYF. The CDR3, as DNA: TGTGCCAGCAGCATAGGACTAACGAGCACAGATACGCAGTATTTT.

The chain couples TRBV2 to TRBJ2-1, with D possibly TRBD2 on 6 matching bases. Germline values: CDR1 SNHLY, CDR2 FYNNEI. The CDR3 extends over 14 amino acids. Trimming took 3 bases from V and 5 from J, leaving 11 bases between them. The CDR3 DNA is TGTGCCAGCAGTGACGGGGTAGCGGACAATGAGCAGTTCTTC. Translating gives CASSDGVADNEQFF.

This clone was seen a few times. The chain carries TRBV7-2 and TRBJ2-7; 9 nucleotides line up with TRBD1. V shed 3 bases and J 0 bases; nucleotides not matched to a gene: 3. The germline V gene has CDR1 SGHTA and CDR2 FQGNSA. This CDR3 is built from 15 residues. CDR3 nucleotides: TGTGCCAGCAGCTTTCAGACAGGGGGCTCCTACGAGCAGTACTTC. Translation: CASSFQTGGSYEQYF.

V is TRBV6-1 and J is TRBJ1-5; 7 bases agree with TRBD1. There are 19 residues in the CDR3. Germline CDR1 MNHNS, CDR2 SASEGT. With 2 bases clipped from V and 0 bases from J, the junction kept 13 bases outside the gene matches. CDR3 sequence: CASSELGQAEMGSNQPQHF. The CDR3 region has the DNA TGTGCCAGCAGTGAACTCGGACAGGCAGAAATGGGTAGCAATCAGCCCCAGCATTTT.

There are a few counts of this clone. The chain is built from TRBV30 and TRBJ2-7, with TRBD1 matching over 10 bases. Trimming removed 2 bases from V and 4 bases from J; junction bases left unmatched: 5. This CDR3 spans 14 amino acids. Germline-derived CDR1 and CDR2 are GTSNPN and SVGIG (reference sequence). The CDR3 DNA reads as TGTGCCTGGAGTTCCGGGACAGGGGTATACGAGCAGTACTTC. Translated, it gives CAWSSGTGVYEQYF.